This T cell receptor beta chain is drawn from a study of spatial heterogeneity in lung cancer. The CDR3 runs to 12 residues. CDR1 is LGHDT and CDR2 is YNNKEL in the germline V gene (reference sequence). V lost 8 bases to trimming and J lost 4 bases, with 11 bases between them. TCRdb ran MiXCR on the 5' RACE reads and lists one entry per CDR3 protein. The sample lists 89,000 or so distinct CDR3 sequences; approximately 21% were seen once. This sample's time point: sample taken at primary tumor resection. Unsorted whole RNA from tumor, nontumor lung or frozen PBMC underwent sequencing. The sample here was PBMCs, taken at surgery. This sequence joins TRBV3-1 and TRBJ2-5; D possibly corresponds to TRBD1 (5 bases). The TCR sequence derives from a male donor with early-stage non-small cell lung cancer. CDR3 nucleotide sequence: TGTGCCAGCTACGGAAGGGGAGAGACCCAGTACTTC. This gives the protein CASYGRGETQYF.